The entry below describes one T cell receptor (beta chain). What it binds is not known. Germline V lookup: CDR1 MNHEY, CDR2 SMNVEV (reference sequence). The trim removed 8 bases at V and 2 bases at J, leaving 6 bases unmatched. The CDR3 is made up of 14 amino acids. Unique molecular identifiers tagged the TCRbeta library. TCRdb itself ran the PCR reads through MiXCR, one entry per CDR3 protein. Seen here are 200,000 to 300,000 distinct CDR3 sequences, 20% to 30% observed once, and the top ten hold about 5%. The data stem from a study of T-cell reconstitution after alpha-beta-depleted transplantation in children. Findings and caveats of the study: Newly produced T cells mostly provided counts and TCRbeta diversity after one year, as hyperexpanded clones declined.

The chain carries TRBV27 and TRBJ2-3; 8 bases match TRBD2. This TCR was sampled from a female patient aged 2-15 years who had a stem cell transplant for congenital amegakaryocytic thrombocytopenia, so the T cells may come from the graft donor. Sequencing used PBMCs, mostly from graft donor cells, obtained 360 days after TCRalphabeta/CD19-depleted stem cell transplant. CDR3 in amino acids: CASQRLAYTDTQYF. CDR3 coding DNA: TGTGCCAGCCAAAGACTAGCGTACACAGATACGCAGTATTTT.